This passage covers 25 T cell receptor beta chains from one sample sequenced in a study of T cell repertoires in cytomegalovirus infection. TCRdb called the reads again in MiXCR, with one record for every CDR3 protein. The sample lists about 60,000 distinct CDR3 sequences, roughly a fifth occurring once. The antigens of these receptors remain unknown. The input for sequencing was CD8+ T cells from cultured PBMCs, taken from culture after CMV antigen stimulation. The receptors originated from a human donor in good health (CMV status not recorded). Some clones in this sample may be carry-over from other donors' samples.

This clonotype was detected ten times or more. The CDR3 nucleotides are TGTGCCAGCAGCCCGAGCGGGCTTGCTCCCTATGGCTACACCTTC. This codes for CASSPSGLAPYGYTF. This chain uses TRBV7-8 with TRBJ1-2, with D hard to call. The CDR3 consists of 15 residues. Germline assignment: CDR1 SGHVS and CDR2 FQNEAQ. Trimming stripped 5 bases from V and 4 bases from J, with 17 bases between. Together with reference TRBV7-8 and TRBJ1-2, the CDR3 gives the full variable domain: GAGVSQSPRYKVAKRGQDVALRCDPISGHVSLFWYQQALGQGPEFLTYFQNEAQLDKSGLPSDRFFAERPEGSVSTLKIQRTQQEDSAVYLCASSPSGLAPYGYTFGSGTRLTVV.

The chain employs TRBV7-2 and TRBJ2-1; 9 bases agree with TRBD1. Germline V CDR1 and CDR2: SGHTA, FQGNSA. Germline trimming cut 3 bases from V and 4 bases from J; bases unmatched to any gene: 10. This CDR3 spans 17 amino acids. The CDR3 DNA reads as TGTGCCAGCAGCTTGGGCGGTTGGACAGGGGTTTACAATGAGCAGTTCTTC. Translated: CASSLGGWTGVYNEQFF.

There are a few counts of this clonotype. The rearrangement uses TRBV7-6 and TRBJ2-2, with unresolved D. The CDR3 contains 14 residues. V lost 1 base to trimming and J lost 3 bases, with 6 bases between them. Germline-derived CDR1 and CDR2 are SGHVS and FNYEAQ. The CDR3 sequence is CASSLGGYTGELFF. The CDR3, as DNA: TGTGCCAGCAGCTTAGGTGGTTACACCGGGGAGCTGTTTTTT.

Only a few counts were recorded for this clonotype. The chain employs TRBV7-8 and TRBJ2-5; no clear D gene. The CDR3 is 19 amino acids. CDR1 is SGHVS, CDR2 FQNEAQ, per germline. V was trimmed by 1 base and J by 2 bases, leaving 23 bases between them. CDR3 sequence (DNA): TGTGCCAGCAGCTTAGACCGACGGCTAGAAGGAAGGTCTCAAGAGACCCAGTACTTC. Amino acid sequence: CASSLDRRLEGRSQETQYF.

The V call is TRBV28, the J call TRBJ2-7; TRBD2 might be the D (5 bases). Per the germline V gene, CDR1 is MDHEN and CDR2 is SYDVKM. This CDR3 region has 14 residues. V was pared by 8 bases and J by 4 bases, with 18 bases between. The CDR3 DNA sequence: TGTGCCAGCCGGAGAAGGACCGGGATGTACGAGCAGTACTTC. It encodes CASRRRTGMYEQYF.

The V and J genes are TRBV7-8 and TRBJ2-1; D perhaps matches TRBD1 (6 bases). The CDR3 is 15 residues long. Trimming stripped 5 bases from V and 5 bases from J, with 16 bases between. Germline V CDR1 and CDR2: SGHVS, FQNEAQ. CDR3 sequence: CASSLRTAVNNEQFF. CDR3 DNA sequence: TGTGCCAGCAGCCTCCGGACAGCCGTCAACAATGAGCAGTTCTTC.

This clonotype was picked up a small number of times. The rearrangement links TRBV5-1 to TRBJ2-7; 7 bases line up with TRBD2. J was trimmed by 5 bases and V by 4 bases; bases with no gene match: 12. The CDR3 spans 15 residues. The germline V gene encodes CDR1 SGHRS and CDR2 YFSETQ. The chain's CDR3 is CASSVNTGLKDEQYF. CDR3 in DNA: TGCGCCAGCAGCGTGAACACGGGACTAAAAGACGAGCAGTACTTC.

The rearrangement uses TRBV7-9 and TRBJ1-2; D not certain. Trimming removed 0 bases from V and 7 bases from J, with 9 bases in between. Germline V gene lookup returns CDR1 SEHNR and CDR2 FQNEAQ (reference sequence). This CDR3 comprises 13 residues. The CDR3 loop is CASSLAGWRGYTF. The DNA for the CDR3 is TGTGCCAGCAGCTTAGCAGGATGGCGTGGCTACACCTTC. The whole variable domain, filled in from reference TRBV7-9 and TRBJ1-2, reads DTGVSQNPRHKITKRGQNVTFRCDPISEHNRLYWYRQTLGQGPEFLTYFQNEAQLEKSRLLSDRFSAERPKGSFSTLEIQRTEQGDSAMYLCASSLAGWRGYTFGSGTRLTVV.

This clonotype was counted only a few times. The V gene is TRBV7-2, the J gene TRBJ1-1; no definite D call. The CDR3 sequence is 11 residues long. The germline V gene encodes CDR1 SGHTA and CDR2 FQGNSA. The V gene lost 5 bases and the J gene lost 4 bases, with 5 bases spanning the gap. This CDR3 reads CASSVSTEAFF. CDR3 bases: TGTGCCAGCAGCGTGAGCACTGAAGCTTTCTTT.

This clonotype was counted a few times. The V and J genes are TRBV6-1 and TRBJ1-5; a weak D match, TRBD1 (5 bases). The ends were cut back, 8 bases at V and 6 bases at J, with 26 bases in the middle. The CDR3 has 17 amino acids. CDR1 is MNHNS, CDR2 SASEGT, per germline. The CDR3 coding sequence is TGTGCCAGCGCACGACCCCCTGGGGGAAGCGTTCGTCAGCCCCAGCATTTT. Amino acid sequence: CASARPPGGSVRQPQHF.

This clonotype appeared a few times. V and J are TRBV4-1 and TRBJ2-1; unclear D gene. V lost 0 bases, J lost 7 bases, and 10 bases lay in between. Germline V gene data show CDR1 as MGHRA and CDR2 as YSYEKL. This CDR3 contains 14 residues. This CDR3 is CASSQDLRWNEQFF. The CDR3 region has the DNA TGCGCCAGCAGCCAAGATTTGAGGTGGAATGAGCAGTTCTTC.

J is TRBJ2-6 and V is TRBV7-8; D may match TRBD1 or TRBD2 (7 bases each). V lost 3 bases, J lost 3 bases, and 18 bases lay in between. Germline CDR1 reads SGHVS; CDR2 reads FQNEAQ. The CDR3 consists of 18 residues. CDR3 sequence (DNA): TGTGCCAGCAGCTTCGAAACAGGGGAGGGGGTTGGGGCCAACGTCCTGACTTTC. Amino acid sequence: CASSFETGEGVGANVLTF. Looking up the rest from reference TRBV7-8 and TRBJ2-6 gives the full variable domain: GAGVSQSPRYKVAKRGQDVALRCDPISGHVSLFWYQQALGQGPEFLTYFQNEAQLDKSGLPSDRFFAERPEGSVSTLKIQRTQQEDSAVYLCASSFETGEGVGANVLTFGAGSRLTVL.

This clonotype was seen a few times. The chain joins TRBV19 to TRBJ2-1; D gene uncertain. V lost 5 bases and J 0 bases, leaving 17 bases between the germline ends. The CDR3 runs to 17 residues. Looked up from germline, CDR1 is LNHDA and CDR2 is SQIVND (reference sequence). CDR3 protein: CASSVSAWDLSYNEQFF. CDR3 nucleotides: TGTGCCAGTAGTGTCTCCGCTTGGGATCTCTCCTACAATGAGCAGTTCTTC.

V gene TRBV6-6 combines with J gene TRBJ2-1; TRBD2 agrees at 9 bases. The CDR3 extends over 17 amino acids. From germline, CDR1 is MNHNY and CDR2 SVGAGI (reference sequence). Trimming cost V 4 bases and J 6 bases; bases outside gene matches: 13. The CDR3 sequence is CASSSFLAGWLFNEQFF. The CDR3 bases are TGTGCCAGCAGTTCCTTCCTAGCGGGGTGGCTCTTCAATGAGCAGTTCTTC.

This clonotype was detected many times. The chain employs TRBV7-9 and TRBJ1-4; 7 bases align to TRBD1. This CDR3 spans 16 amino acids. J gave up 4 bases and V 6 bases, and 11 bases lay outside the gene matches. Germline loops: CDR1 SEHNR, CDR2 FQNEAQ (reference sequence). In DNA, the CDR3 is TGTGCCAGCAGGCGGAGCCTAGGGGGCCTTAATGAAAAACTGTTTTTT. Amino acid sequence: CASRRSLGGLNEKLFF.

The chain recombines TRBV7-2 with TRBJ1-3; D gene unclear. Trimming removed 4 bases from V and 1 base from J, with 8 bases in between. Looked up from germline, CDR1 is SGHTA and CDR2 is FQGNSA. This CDR3 region has 14 residues. The CDR3 spells CASSSGFSGNTIYF. CDR3 coding DNA: TGTGCCAGCAGCTCCGGGTTTTCTGGAAACACCATATATTTT.

The chain uses TRBV7-2 and TRBJ2-1; no clear D. The CDR3 is made up of 15 amino acids. V was trimmed by 1 base and J by 0 bases, leaving 7 bases between them. The germline CDR1 and CDR2 sequences are SGHTA and FQGNSA. DNA for the CDR3: TGTGCCAGCAGCTTAGGCTATAGCTCCTACAATGAGCAGTTCTTC. Amino acid sequence: CASSLGYSSYNEQFF. Complete variable domain (other parts from reference TRBV7-2 and TRBJ2-1): GAGVSQSPSNKVTEKGKDVELRCDPISGHTALYWYRQSLGQGLEFLIYFQGNSAPDKSGLPSDRFSAERTGGSVSTLTIQRTQQEDSAVYLCASSLGYSSYNEQFFGPGTRLTVL.

This clonotype has only a few counts. This chain links TRBV9 with TRBJ1-2, with D unresolved. The germline V and J ends were trimmed by 3 bases and 4 bases, with 13 bases remaining between them. The CDR3 sequence is 14 residues long. CDR1 SGDLS and CDR2 YYNGEE come from the germline V gene. As DNA, the CDR3 is TGTGCCAGCAGCGCCGACAAGACTCTCTATGGCTACACCTTC. Translated, it gives CASSADKTLYGYTF.

The rearrangement uses TRBV7-9 and TRBJ2-1, with D possibly being TRBD1 (5 bases). V lost 2 bases and J 7 bases, leaving 15 bases between the germline ends. The CDR3 sequence is 15 residues long. Germline-derived CDR1 and CDR2 are SEHNR and FQNEAQ (reference sequence). In nucleotides, the CDR3 is TGTGCCAGCAGCTTAATTTCTGGGGCTGGAAATGAGCAGTTCTTC. Translated, it gives CASSLISGAGNEQFF.

The J gene is TRBJ2-2, the V gene TRBV7-3; 7 bases fit TRBD1. The CDR3 loop spans 15 amino acids. CDR1 is SGHTA, CDR2 FQGTGA, per germline. V shed 6 bases and J 4 bases; nucleotides not matched to a gene: 8. The CDR3 coding sequence is TGTGCCAGCAGTCCCCGACAGGGTGGCACCGGGGAGCTGTTTTTT. It specifies CASSPRQGGTGELFF.

This chain links TRBV7-2 with TRBJ1-5; a weak D match, TRBD1 (5 bases). Trimming took 1 base from V and 3 from J, leaving 10 bases between them. CDR3 length: 15 amino acids. Germline-derived CDR1 and CDR2 are SGHTA and FQGNSA. The chain's CDR3 is CASSLVGPYNQPQHF. The CDR3 nucleotides are TGTGCCAGCAGCTTAGTGGGGCCATACAATCAGCCCCAGCATTTT.

This clonotype turned up a few times. The chain employs TRBV7-8 and TRBJ1-6; the D is unclear. The germline V gene encodes CDR1 SGHVS and CDR2 FQNEAQ. This CDR3 has 14 amino acids. V was cut by 4 bases and J by 10 bases, with 14 bases left in between. The CDR3 sequence: CASSSGPPESPLHF. In DNA form, the CDR3 reads TGTGCCAGCAGCTCGGGCCCTCCGGAGTCACCCCTCCACTTT.

This clonotype was found a few times. V usage is TRBV6-1 and J usage is TRBJ1-1; weak D call: TRBD1 (6 bases). CDR1 is MNHNS, CDR2 SASEGT, per germline. V lost 5 bases and J 1 base, leaving 14 bases between the germline ends. This CDR3 spans 15 amino acids. For the CDR3, the DNA is TGTGCCAGCAGTCCAAGTTCGGGACAGAACACTGAAGCTTTCTTT. Encoded protein: CASSPSSGQNTEAFF.

The chain combines TRBV6-8 with TRBJ1-2; the match to TRBD1 covers 7 bases. CDR3 length equals 15 residues. J gave up 6 bases and V 6 bases, and 13 bases lay outside the gene matches. Germline lookup yields CDR1 MNHGY and CDR2 SAAAGT. In nucleotides, the CDR3 is TGTGCCAGCAGCCCCGGGACAGTGCTTTTCGATGGCTACACCTTC. It yields the protein CASSPGTVLFDGYTF.

This clonotype has a handful of counts. The chain recombines TRBV19 with TRBJ2-7; weak D call: TRBD1 (5 bases). This CDR3 spans 16 amino acids. Germline CDR1 reads LNHDA; CDR2 reads SQIVND (reference sequence). V lost 2 bases, J lost 0 bases, and 14 bases lay in between. In DNA, the CDR3 is TGTGCCAGTAGTATAACTCAGGGTTTAAGCTCCTACGAGCAGTACTTC. Protein: CASSITQGLSSYEQYF. The complete variable domain, with remaining parts taken from reference TRBV19 and TRBJ2-7, reads DGGITQSPKYLFRKEGQNVTLSCEQNLNHDAMYWYRQDPGQGLRLIYYSQIVNDFQKGDIAEGYSVSREKKESFPLTVTSAQKNPTAFYLCASSITQGLSSYEQYFGPGTRLTVT.